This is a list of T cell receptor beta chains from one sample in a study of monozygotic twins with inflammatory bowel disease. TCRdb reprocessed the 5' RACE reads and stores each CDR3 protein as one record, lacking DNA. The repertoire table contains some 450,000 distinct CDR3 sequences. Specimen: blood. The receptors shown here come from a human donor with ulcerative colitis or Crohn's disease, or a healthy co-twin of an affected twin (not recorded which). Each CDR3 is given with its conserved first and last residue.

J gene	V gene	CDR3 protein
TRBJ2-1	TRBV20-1	CSPGASGYNEQFF
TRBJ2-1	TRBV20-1	CSARPSLLIYNEQFF
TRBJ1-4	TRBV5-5	CASSQTQGAGEKLFF
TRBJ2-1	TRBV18	CASSPQGTRSYNEQFF
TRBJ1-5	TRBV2	CASSSDRGGNQPQHF
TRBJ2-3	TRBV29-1	CSVPPPGKQAQYF
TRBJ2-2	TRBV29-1	CSVEWRGGELFF
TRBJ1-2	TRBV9	CASSVGGTGQLRYTF
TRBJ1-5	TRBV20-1	CSARDEIGTGNQPQHF
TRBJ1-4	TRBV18	CASSPDREVEKLFF
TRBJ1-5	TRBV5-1	CASSLGGSNSNQPQHF
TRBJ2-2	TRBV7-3	CASSSTGDGTGELFF
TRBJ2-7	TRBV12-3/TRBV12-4	CASSLGQLSRSAQYF
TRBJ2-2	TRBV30	CAWSVPNPRAKTNTGELFF
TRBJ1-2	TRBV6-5	CASSYRPGGGYTF